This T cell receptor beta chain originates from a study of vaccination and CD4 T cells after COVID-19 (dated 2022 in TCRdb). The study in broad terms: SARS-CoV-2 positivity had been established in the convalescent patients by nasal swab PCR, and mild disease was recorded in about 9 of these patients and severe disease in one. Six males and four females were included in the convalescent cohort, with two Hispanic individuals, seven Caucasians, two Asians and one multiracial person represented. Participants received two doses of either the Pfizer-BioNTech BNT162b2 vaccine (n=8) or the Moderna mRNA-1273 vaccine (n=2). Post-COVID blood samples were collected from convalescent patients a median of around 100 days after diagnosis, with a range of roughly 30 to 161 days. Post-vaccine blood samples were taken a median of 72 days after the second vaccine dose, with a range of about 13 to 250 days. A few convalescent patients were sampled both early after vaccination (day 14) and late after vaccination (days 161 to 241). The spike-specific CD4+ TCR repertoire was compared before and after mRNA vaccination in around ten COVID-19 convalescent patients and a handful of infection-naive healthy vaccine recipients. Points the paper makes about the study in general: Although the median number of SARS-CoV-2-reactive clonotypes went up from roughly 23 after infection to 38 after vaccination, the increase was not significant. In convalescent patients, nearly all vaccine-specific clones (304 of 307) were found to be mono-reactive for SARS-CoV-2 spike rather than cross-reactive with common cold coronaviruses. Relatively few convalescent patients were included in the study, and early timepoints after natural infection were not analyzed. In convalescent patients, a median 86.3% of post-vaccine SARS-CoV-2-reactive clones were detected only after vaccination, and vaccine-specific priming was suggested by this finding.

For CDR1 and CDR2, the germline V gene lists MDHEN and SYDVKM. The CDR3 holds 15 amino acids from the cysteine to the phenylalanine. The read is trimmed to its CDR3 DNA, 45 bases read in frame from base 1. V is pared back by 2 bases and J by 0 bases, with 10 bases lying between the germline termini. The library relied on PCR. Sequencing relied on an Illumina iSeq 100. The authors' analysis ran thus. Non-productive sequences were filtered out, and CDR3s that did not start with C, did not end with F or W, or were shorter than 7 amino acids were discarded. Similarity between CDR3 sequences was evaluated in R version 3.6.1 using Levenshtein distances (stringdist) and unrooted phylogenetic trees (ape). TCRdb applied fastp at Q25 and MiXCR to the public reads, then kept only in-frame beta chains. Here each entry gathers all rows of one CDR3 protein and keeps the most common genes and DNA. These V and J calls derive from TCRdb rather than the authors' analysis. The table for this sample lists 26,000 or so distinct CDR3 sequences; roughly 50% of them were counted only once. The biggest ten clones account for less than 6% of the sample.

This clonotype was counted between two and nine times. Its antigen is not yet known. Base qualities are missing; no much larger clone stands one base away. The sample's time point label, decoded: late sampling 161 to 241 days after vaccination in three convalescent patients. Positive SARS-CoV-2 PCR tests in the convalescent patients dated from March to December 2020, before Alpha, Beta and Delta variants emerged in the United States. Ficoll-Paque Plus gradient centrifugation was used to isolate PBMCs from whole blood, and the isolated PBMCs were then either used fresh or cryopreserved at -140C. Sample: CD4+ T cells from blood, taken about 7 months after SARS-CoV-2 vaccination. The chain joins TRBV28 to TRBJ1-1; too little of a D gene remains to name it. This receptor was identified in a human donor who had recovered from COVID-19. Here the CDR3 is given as CASSLIGLMNTEAFF. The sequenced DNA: TGTGCCAGCAGTTTAATCGGGCTCATGAACACTGAAGCTTTCTTT.